This T cell receptor (beta chain) was captured by sequencing in a study of blood T cell repertoires in COVID-19. Study overall: Sources were T cells, B-cell-depleted T cells, or PBMCs; the material itself was cDNA or gDNA.

Methods used by the authors: Amplifying reference gene primers gave estimates of nucleated cell counts. Method: immunoSEQ multiplex PCR; TCRdb's copy keeps in-frame clones and lacks some. V and J calls and clone size are copied from that table; D and trimming were computed from the DNA. The sample lists 190,000 or so clones, just under 90% occurring once. The receptor was isolated from a woman between 18 and 29 years old who had recovered from COVID-19. Sequencing was done on a sample of peripheral blood.

The CDR3 DNA is TGTGCCAGCAGTGACAGGGGGCGATACACCGGGGAGCTGTTTTTT. It is translated as CASSDRGRYTGELFF. The V call is TRBV6-1, the J call TRBJ2-2; 8 nucleotides agree with TRBD1. From germline, CDR1 is MNHNS and CDR2 SASEGT. The CDR3 covers 15 residues. The ends lost 3 bases at V and 3 bases at J; junction bases unmatched: 3.